The rows below give T cell receptor beta chains drawn from one sample of a study of cytomegalovirus exposure and HLA in healthy donors. Repertoires were generated with immunoSEQ multiplex PCR, while TCRdb's copy carries only in-frame clones and drops some. The data show 120,000 or so clones, 81% seen once. The sample was PBMCs. The receptors shown here come from a man between 18 and 29 years old in good health and CMV-seropositive. CDR3s include the opening cysteine and the closing phenylalanine or tryptophan. D genes are given only for firm matches. Rows may omit the clone size; those that give it use once, few, many or a size class.

CDR3aa: CASSREPIRTNTGELFF
CDR3nt: TGTGCCAGCTCACGCGAACCGATTCGAACGAACACCGGGGAGCTGTTTTTT
d_gene: -
v_gene: TRBV18
abundance: once
j_gene: TRBJ2-2

CDR3aa: CASSDFGTQSYEQYF
CDR3nt: TGTGCCAGCAGTGATTTTGGGACACAGTCCTACGAGCAGTACTTC
d_gene: -
v_gene: TRBV6-1
abundance: -
j_gene: TRBJ2-7

CDR3aa: CASTLQGSYNEQFF
CDR3nt: TGTGCCAGCACCCTCCAGGGCTCCTACAATGAGCAGTTCTTC
d_gene: -
v_gene: TRBV7-9
abundance: -
j_gene: TRBJ2-1

CDR3aa: CASSLPGTGLYGYTF
CDR3nt: TGTGCCAGCAGCTTACCGGGGACAGGCTTATATGGCTACACCTTC
d_gene: TRBD1
v_gene: TRBV7-8
abundance: -
j_gene: TRBJ1-2

CDR3aa: CASSSQTSPIYEQFF
CDR3nt: TGTGCCAGCAGCAGCCAAACTAGCCCGATCTATGAGCAGTTCTTC
d_gene: -
v_gene: TRBV2
abundance: -
j_gene: TRBJ2-1

CDR3aa: CASSADRGLGEAFF
CDR3nt: TGTGCCAGCAGCGCCGACAGGGGGCTAGGAGAAGCTTTCTTT
d_gene: TRBD1
v_gene: TRBV5-4
abundance: -
j_gene: TRBJ1-1

CDR3aa: CAWKPGTGGDEQYF
CDR3nt: TGTGCCTGGAAACCCGGAACAGGGGGTGACGAGCAGTACTTC
d_gene: TRBD1
v_gene: TRBV30
abundance: few
j_gene: TRBJ2-7

CDR3aa: CASSRGRTADTEAFF
CDR3nt: TGTGCCAGCAGTCGCGGGAGGACCGCTGACACTGAAGCTTTCTTT
d_gene: -
v_gene: TRBV6-6
abundance: -
j_gene: TRBJ1-1

CDR3aa: CASSLANRGLGGYTF
CDR3nt: TGTGCCAGCAGCTTGGCTAACAGGGGGCTTGGTGGCTACACCTTC
d_gene: TRBD1
v_gene: TRBV5-4
abundance: -
j_gene: TRBJ1-2

CDR3aa: CASRSVRAAWEQYF
CDR3nt: TGTGCCAGCAGGTCTGTCAGGGCCGCCTGGGAGCAGTACTTC
d_gene: -
v_gene: TRBV2
abundance: -
j_gene: TRBJ2-7

CDR3aa: CSSSFGSGAAPVLGF
CDR3nt: -
d_gene: -
v_gene: TRBV7-9
abundance: -
j_gene: TRBJ2-7

CDR3aa: CASTQGISNQPQHF
CDR3nt: TGTGCCAGCACACAGGGGATTAGCAATCAGCCCCAGCATTTT
d_gene: TRBD1
v_gene: TRBV19
abundance: -
j_gene: TRBJ1-5

CDR3aa: CASSPEADYEQYF
CDR3nt: TGTGCCAGCAGCCCCGAAGCGGACTACGAGCAGTACTTC
d_gene: -
v_gene: TRBV7-2
abundance: -
j_gene: TRBJ2-7

CDR3aa: CASSSRLDPQYF
CDR3nt: TGTGCCAGCAGCTCGAGACTTGATCCGCAGTATTTT
d_gene: -
v_gene: TRBV7-2
abundance: few
j_gene: TRBJ2-3

CDR3aa: CASRGQGSGAYEQYF
CDR3nt: TGTGCCAGCAGAGGGCAGGGTAGCGGGGCATACGAGCAGTACTTC
d_gene: TRBD2
v_gene: TRBV7-2
abundance: -
j_gene: TRBJ2-7

CDR3aa: CASRARVLNYGYTF
CDR3nt: TGTGCCAGCAGGGCCCGGGTCCTAAACTATGGCTACACCTTC
d_gene: -
v_gene: TRBV6-6
abundance: once
j_gene: TRBJ1-2

CDR3aa: CASSLAAGGPFEQFF
CDR3nt: TGTGCCAGCAGCTTAGCCGCGGGAGGGCCATTTGAGCAGTTCTTC
d_gene: TRBD2
v_gene: TRBV11-2
abundance: -
j_gene: TRBJ2-1

CDR3aa: CASSASGTNSYNEQFF
CDR3nt: TGTGCCAGCAGCGCCTCCGGGACTAACTCCTACAATGAGCAGTTCTTC
d_gene: TRBD2
v_gene: TRBV9
abundance: once
j_gene: TRBJ2-1

CDR3aa: CASHSSFYEQYF
CDR3nt: TGTGCCAGCCACAGTTCGTTCTACGAGCAGTACTTC
d_gene: -
v_gene: TRBV28
abundance: -
j_gene: TRBJ2-7

CDR3aa: CASSQPTGFPPLHF
CDR3nt: TGCGCCAGCAGCCAGCCCACAGGGTTTCCTCCCCTCCACTTT
d_gene: -
v_gene: TRBV4-1
abundance: -
j_gene: TRBJ1-6

CDR3aa: CASSLGGQGAYGYTF
CDR3nt: TGTGCCAGCAGCCTTGGGGGACAGGGCGCTTATGGCTACACCTTC
d_gene: TRBD1
v_gene: TRBV7-2
abundance: -
j_gene: TRBJ1-2

CDR3aa: CASSYRGVTEAFF
CDR3nt: TGTGCCAGCAGTTACAGGGGGGTCACTGAAGCTTTCTTT
d_gene: TRBD1
v_gene: TRBV27
abundance: -
j_gene: TRBJ1-1

CDR3aa: CASSKRTGKSYNEQFF
CDR3nt: TGTGCCAGCAGCAAACGGACAGGGAAATCCTACAATGAGCAGTTCTTC
d_gene: -
v_gene: TRBV21-1
abundance: -
j_gene: TRBJ2-1

CDR3aa: CASSLVRLGLGDEQFF
CDR3nt: TGTGCCAGCAGCTTAGTTAGGCTGGGACTAGGGGATGAGCAGTTCTTC
d_gene: TRBD2
v_gene: TRBV7-2
abundance: -
j_gene: TRBJ2-1

CDR3aa: CSSSLGGFYEQYF
CDR3nt: TGTTCCAGCAGCTTAGGAGGATTTTACGAGCAGTACTTC
d_gene: -
v_gene: TRBV7-9
abundance: -
j_gene: TRBJ2-7

CDR3aa: CASSQDLRYPIYF
CDR3nt: TGCGCCAGCAGCCAAGATCTTCGGTACCCCATATATTTT
d_gene: -
v_gene: TRBV4-3
abundance: -
j_gene: TRBJ1-3

CDR3aa: CSVVWGGRTDTQYF
CDR3nt: TGCAGCGTTGTATGGGGGGGCCGCACAGATACGCAGTATTTT
d_gene: -
v_gene: TRBV29-1
abundance: -
j_gene: TRBJ2-3

CDR3aa: CASWDSGRRSDTQYF
CDR3nt: TGTGCCAGCTGGGACTCGGGGAGAAGATCAGATACGCAGTATTTT
d_gene: -
v_gene: TRBV11-2
abundance: -
j_gene: TRBJ2-3

CDR3aa: CASSLVEGRGQPQHF
CDR3nt: TGTGCCAGCAGCTTAGTTGAGGGGAGGGGTCAGCCCCAGCATTTT
d_gene: -
v_gene: TRBV7-2
abundance: -
j_gene: TRBJ1-5

CDR3aa: CASSLQGQETQYF
CDR3nt: TGTGCCAGCAGCTTGCAGGGTCAAGAGACCCAGTACTTC
d_gene: -
v_gene: TRBV7-2
abundance: few
j_gene: TRBJ2-5

CDR3aa: CAGSLGLPGLVSDTQYF
CDR3nt: TGTGCCGGCAGCTTAGGTCTTCCGGGACTAGTTTCGGATACGCAGTATTTT
d_gene: TRBD2
v_gene: TRBV7-6
abundance: once
j_gene: TRBJ2-3

CDR3aa: CASQGTHQAYEQYF
CDR3nt: TGTGCCAGCCAAGGGACACACCAAGCCTACGAGCAGTACTTC
d_gene: -
v_gene: TRBV12-1
abundance: -
j_gene: TRBJ2-7

CDR3aa: CASSFSNFEQYF
CDR3nt: TGTGCCAGCAGCTTTTCCAATTTCGAGCAGTACTTC
d_gene: -
v_gene: TRBV7-2
abundance: -
j_gene: TRBJ2-7

CDR3aa: CASSLPGTNTGELFF
CDR3nt: TGTGCCAGCAGTTTACCCGGGACGAACACCGGGGAGCTGTTTTTT
d_gene: -
v_gene: TRBV27
abundance: -
j_gene: TRBJ2-2

CDR3aa: CASSELLGGGEKLFF
CDR3nt: TGTGCCAGCAGTGAATTATTGGGGGGAGGTGAAAAACTGTTTTTT
d_gene: -
v_gene: TRBV25-1
abundance: -
j_gene: TRBJ1-4

CDR3aa: CSVPGKGVTEAFF
CDR3nt: TGCAGCGTTCCTGGCAAAGGGGTCACTGAAGCTTTCTTT
d_gene: -
v_gene: TRBV29-1
abundance: -
j_gene: TRBJ1-1

CDR3aa: CASSPTRTGLGGYGYTF
CDR3nt: TGTGCCAGCAGCCCTACCCGGACAGGTCTCGGGGGCTATGGCTACACCTTC
d_gene: TRBD1
v_gene: TRBV13
abundance: once
j_gene: TRBJ1-2

CDR3aa: CASTARGQGAWNTEAFF
CDR3nt: TGCGCCAGCACCGCTCGGGGACAGGGGGCTTGGAACACTGAAGCTTTCTTT
d_gene: TRBD1
v_gene: TRBV5-1
abundance: -
j_gene: TRBJ1-1

CDR3aa: CASSLWDRASEAFF
CDR3nt: TGTGCCAGCAGCTTATGGGACAGGGCCTCTGAAGCTTTCTTT
d_gene: TRBD1
v_gene: TRBV5-6
abundance: -
j_gene: TRBJ1-1

CDR3aa: CASSNRDRPYEQYF
CDR3nt: TGTGCCAGTAGTAACCGGGACAGACCCTACGAGCAGTACTTC
d_gene: TRBD1
v_gene: TRBV19
abundance: -
j_gene: TRBJ2-7

CDR3aa: CASSFYSKLIYNEQFF
CDR3nt: TGTGCCAGCAGTTTTTATTCGAAACTTATCTACAATGAGCAGTTCTTC
d_gene: -
v_gene: TRBV27
abundance: many
j_gene: TRBJ2-1

CDR3aa: CASSVGSARNEQYF
CDR3nt: TGTGCCAGCAGCGTAGGGTCAGCTAGAAACGAGCAGTACTTC
d_gene: -
v_gene: TRBV9
abundance: few
j_gene: TRBJ2-7

CDR3aa: CASSLTGNTEAFF
CDR3nt: TGTGCCAGCAGTTTAACCGGGAACACTGAAGCTTTCTTT
d_gene: -
v_gene: TRBV28
abundance: -
j_gene: TRBJ1-1

CDR3aa: CASSPGTGGNTQYF
CDR3nt: TGTGCCAGCTCACCAGGGACAGGGGGCAATACGCAGTATTTT
d_gene: TRBD1
v_gene: TRBV18
abundance: -
j_gene: TRBJ2-3

CDR3aa: CAWSFLSYEQFF
CDR3nt: TGTGCCTGGAGTTTTTTATCCTATGAGCAGTTCTTC
d_gene: -
v_gene: TRBV30
abundance: -
j_gene: TRBJ2-1